This TCR beta chain appears in the sequencing data of a study of blood T cell repertoires in COVID-19. Across the whole study: Specimens from acute and convalescent COVID-19 originated in the United States, Italy and Spain. T cells, B-cell-depleted T cells, or PBMCs supplied cDNA or gDNA.

How the authors handled the data: Estimation of nucleated cell counts relied on the amplification of reference gene primers. The table came from immunoSEQ multiplex PCR; TCRdb's copy has only in-frame clones and leaves some out. V, J and clone size are those of that table, while D and trimming were read from the DNA. The sample lists roughly 190,000 clones, around 80% seen once, with about an eighth in the top ten. The sequence came from a man aged 30 to 39 with active or convalescent COVID-19. Material: peripheral blood.

The DNA of the CDR3 is TGTGCCAGCAGTGATCGCCAGGCCCATGGCTACACCTTC. This codes for CASSDRQAHGYTF. The J gene is TRBJ1-2, the V gene TRBV25-1; D unclear. Germline CDR1 and CDR2: MGHDK and SYGVNS. V lost 3 bases and J lost 6, with 11 bases in between. The CDR3 is 13 amino acids.